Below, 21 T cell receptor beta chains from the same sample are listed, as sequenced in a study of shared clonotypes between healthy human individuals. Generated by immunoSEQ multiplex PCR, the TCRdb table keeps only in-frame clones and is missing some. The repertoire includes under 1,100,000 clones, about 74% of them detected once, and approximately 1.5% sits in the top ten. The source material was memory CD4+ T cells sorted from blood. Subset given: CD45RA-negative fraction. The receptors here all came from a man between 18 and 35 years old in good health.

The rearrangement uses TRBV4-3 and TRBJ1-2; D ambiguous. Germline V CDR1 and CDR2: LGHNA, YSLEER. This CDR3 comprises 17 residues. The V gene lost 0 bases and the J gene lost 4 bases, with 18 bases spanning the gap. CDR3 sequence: CASSQELEGAHIYGYTF. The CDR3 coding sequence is TGCGCCAGCAGCCAAGAATTGGAGGGAGCACATATCTATGGCTACACCTTC.

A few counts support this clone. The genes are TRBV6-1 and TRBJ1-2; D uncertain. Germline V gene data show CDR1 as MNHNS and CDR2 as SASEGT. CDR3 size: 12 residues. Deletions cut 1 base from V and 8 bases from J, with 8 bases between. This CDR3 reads CASSEEITGYTF. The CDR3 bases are TGTGCCAGCAGTGAAGAGATTACCGGCTACACCTTC.

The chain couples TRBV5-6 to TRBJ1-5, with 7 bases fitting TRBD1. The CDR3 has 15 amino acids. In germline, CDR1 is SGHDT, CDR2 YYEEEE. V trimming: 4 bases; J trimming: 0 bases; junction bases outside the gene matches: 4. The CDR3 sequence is CASSLQGGSNQPQHF. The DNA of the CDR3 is TGTGCCAGCAGCCTTCAGGGGGGTAGCAATCAGCCCCAGCATTTT. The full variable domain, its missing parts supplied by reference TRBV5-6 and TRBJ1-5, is DAGVTQSPTHLIKTRGQQVTLRCSPKSGHDTVSWYQQALGQGPQFIFQYYEEEERQRGNFPDRFSGHQFPNYSSELNVNALLLGDSALYLCASSLQGGSNQPQHFGDGTRLSIL.

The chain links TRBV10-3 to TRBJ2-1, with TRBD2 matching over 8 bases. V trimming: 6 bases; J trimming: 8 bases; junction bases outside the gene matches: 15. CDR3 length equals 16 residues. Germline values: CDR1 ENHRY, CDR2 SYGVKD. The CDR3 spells CAIRAARVSGGDEQFF. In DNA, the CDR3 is TGTGCCATCAGGGCGGCTAGGGTATCGGGAGGGGATGAGCAGTTCTTC.

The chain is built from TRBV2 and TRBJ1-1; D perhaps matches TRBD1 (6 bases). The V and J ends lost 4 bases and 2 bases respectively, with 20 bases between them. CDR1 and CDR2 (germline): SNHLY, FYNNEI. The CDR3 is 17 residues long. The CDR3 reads CASSVRGGAWVNTEAFF. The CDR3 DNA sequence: TGTGCCAGCAGTGTTAGGGGGGGCGCGTGGGTAAACACTGAAGCTTTCTTT. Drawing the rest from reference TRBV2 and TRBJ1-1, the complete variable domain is EPEVTQTPSHQVTQMGQEVILRCVPISNHLYFYWYRQILGQKVEFLVSFYNNEISEKSEIFDDQFSVERPDGSNFTLKIRSTKLEDSAMYFCASSVRGGAWVNTEAFFGQGTRLTVV.

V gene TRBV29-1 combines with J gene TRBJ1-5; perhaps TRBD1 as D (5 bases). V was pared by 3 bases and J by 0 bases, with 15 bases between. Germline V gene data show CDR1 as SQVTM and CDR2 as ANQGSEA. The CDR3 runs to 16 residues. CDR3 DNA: TGCAGCGTTGACCGGCGGGGCGGTGATAGCAATCAGCCCCAGCATTTT. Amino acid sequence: CSVDRRGGDSNQPQHF.

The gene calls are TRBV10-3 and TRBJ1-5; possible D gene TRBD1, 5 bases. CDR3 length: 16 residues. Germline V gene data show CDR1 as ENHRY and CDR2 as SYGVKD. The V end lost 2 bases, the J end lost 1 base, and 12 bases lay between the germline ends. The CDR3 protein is CAISEGALLSNQPQHF. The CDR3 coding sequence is TGTGCCATCAGTGAGGGGGCCCTCTTAAGCAATCAGCCCCAGCATTTT.

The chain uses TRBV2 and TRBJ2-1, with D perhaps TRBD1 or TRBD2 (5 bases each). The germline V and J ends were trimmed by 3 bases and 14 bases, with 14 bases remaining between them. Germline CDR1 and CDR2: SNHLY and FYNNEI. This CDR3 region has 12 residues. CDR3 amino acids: CASSEGEIVEFF. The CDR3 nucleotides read TGTGCCAGCAGTGAGGGGGAAATAGTCGAGTTCTTC.

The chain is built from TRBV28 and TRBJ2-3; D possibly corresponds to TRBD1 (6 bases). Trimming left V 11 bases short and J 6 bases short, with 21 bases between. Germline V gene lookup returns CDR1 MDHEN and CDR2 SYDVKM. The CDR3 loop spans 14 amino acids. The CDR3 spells CALGIRPGADTQYF. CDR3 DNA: TGTGCCTTGGGGATTCGGCCAGGGGCGGATACGCAGTATTTT.

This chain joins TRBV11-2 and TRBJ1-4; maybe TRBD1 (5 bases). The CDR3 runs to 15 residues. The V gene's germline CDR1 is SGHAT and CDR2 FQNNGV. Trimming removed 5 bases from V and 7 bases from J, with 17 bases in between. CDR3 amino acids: CASSPTGGRGEKLFF. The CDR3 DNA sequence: TGTGCCAGCAGCCCTACGGGGGGGAGGGGTGAAAAACTGTTTTTT.

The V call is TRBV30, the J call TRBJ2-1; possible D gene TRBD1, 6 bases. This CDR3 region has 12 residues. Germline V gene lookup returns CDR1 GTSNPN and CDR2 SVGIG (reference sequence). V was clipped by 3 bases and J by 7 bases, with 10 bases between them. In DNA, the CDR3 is TGTGCCTGGAGAACCAGGGGAAATGAGCAGTTCTTC. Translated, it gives CAWRTRGNEQFF.

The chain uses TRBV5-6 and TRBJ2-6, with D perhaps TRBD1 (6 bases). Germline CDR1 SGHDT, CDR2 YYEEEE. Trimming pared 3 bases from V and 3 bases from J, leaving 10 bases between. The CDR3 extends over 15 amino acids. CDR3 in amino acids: CASSSRGSGANVLTF. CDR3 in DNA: TGTGCCAGCAGCTCAAGGGGGAGTGGGGCCAACGTCCTGACTTTC.

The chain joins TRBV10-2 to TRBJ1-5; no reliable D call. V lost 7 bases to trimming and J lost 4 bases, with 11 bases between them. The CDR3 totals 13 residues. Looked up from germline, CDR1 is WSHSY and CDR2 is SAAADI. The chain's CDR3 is CASTWHQNQPQHF. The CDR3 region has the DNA TGCGCCAGCACATGGCACCAAAATCAGCCCCAGCATTTT.

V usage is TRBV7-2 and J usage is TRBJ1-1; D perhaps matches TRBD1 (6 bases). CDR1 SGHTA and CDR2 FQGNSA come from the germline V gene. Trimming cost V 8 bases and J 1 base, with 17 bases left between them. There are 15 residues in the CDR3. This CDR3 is CASSWTPGQNTEAFF. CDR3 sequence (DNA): TGTGCCAGCTCCTGGACCCCGGGACAGAACACTGAAGCTTTCTTT. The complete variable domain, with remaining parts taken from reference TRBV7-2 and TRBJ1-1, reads GAGVSQSPSNKVTEKGKDVELRCDPISGHTALYWYRQSLGQGLEFLIYFQGNSAPDKSGLPSDRFSAERTGGSVSTLTIQRTQQEDSAVYLCASSWTPGQNTEAFFGQGTRLTVV.

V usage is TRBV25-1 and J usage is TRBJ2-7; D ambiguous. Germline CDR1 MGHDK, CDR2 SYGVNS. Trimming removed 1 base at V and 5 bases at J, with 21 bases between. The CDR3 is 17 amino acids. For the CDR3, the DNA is TGTGCCAGCAGTGAATCTATCGCAGACCCCCTCCGCCACGAGCAGTACTTC. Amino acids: CASSESIADPLRHEQYF.

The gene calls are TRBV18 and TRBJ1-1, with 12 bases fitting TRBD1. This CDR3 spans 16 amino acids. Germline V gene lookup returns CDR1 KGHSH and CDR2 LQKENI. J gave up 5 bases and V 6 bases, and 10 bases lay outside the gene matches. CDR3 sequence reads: CASSIQGTGGGTEAFF. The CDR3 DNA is TGTGCCAGCTCGATCCAGGGGACAGGGGGCGGAACTGAAGCTTTCTTT.

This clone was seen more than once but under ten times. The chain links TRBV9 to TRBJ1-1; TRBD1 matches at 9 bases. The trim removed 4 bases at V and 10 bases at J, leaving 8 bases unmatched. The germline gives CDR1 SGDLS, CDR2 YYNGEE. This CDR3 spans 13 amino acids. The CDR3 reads CASSTTTGGLAFF. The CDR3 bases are TGTGCCAGCAGCACCACGACAGGGGGTTTAGCTTTCTTT.

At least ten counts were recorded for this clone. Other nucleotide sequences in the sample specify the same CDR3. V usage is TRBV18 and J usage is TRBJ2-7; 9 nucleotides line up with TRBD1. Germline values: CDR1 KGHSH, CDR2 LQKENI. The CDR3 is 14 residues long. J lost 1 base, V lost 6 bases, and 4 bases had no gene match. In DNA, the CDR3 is TGTGCCAGCTCGCCGACAGGGGGGTCCTACGAGCAGTACTTC. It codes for CASSPTGGSYEQYF.

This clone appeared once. The CDR3 DNA follows: TGTGCCAGCAGTTCGACAGCTTCACCCCTCCACTTT. Residues: CASSSTASPLHF. This chain connects TRBV28 to TRBJ1-6; possibly TRBD1 for D (5 bases). The CDR3 consists of 12 residues. CDR1 MDHEN and CDR2 SYDVKM come from the germline V gene. The V gene lost 4 bases and the J gene lost 9 bases, with 7 bases spanning the gap.

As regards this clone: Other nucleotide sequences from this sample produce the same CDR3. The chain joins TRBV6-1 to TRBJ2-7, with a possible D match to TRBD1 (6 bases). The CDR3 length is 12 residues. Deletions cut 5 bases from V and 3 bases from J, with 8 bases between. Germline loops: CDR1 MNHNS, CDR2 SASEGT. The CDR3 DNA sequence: TGTGCCAGCAGTCTGGACAGCTACGAGCAGTACTTC. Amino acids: CASSLDSYEQYF.

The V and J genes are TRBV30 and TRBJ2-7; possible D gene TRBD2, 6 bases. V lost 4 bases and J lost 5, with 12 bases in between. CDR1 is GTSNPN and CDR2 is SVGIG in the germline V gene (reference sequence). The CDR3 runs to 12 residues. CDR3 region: CAWTAGQNEQYF. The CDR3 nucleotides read TGTGCCTGGACTGCGGGGCAGAACGAGCAGTACTTC.